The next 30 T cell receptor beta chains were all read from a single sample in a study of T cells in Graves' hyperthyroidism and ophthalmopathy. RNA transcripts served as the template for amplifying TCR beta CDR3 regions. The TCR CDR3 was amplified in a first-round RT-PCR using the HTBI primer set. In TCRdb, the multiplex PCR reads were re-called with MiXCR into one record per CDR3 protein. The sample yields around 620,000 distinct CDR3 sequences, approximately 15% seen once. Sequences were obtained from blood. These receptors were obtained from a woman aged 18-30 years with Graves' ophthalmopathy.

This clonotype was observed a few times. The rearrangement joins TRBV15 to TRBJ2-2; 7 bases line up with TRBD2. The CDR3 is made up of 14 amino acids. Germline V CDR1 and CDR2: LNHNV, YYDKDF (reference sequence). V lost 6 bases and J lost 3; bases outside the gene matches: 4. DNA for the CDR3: TGTGCCACCAGGGGCGGGGGAGACACCGGGGAGCTGTTTTTT. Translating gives CATRGGGDTGELFF. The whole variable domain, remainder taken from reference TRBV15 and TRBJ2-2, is DAMVIQNPRYQVTQFGKPVTLSCSQTLNHNVMYWYQQKSSQAPKLLFHYYDKDFNNEADTPDNFQSRRPNTSFCFLDIRSPGLGDTAMYLCATRGGGDTGELFFGEGSRLTVL.

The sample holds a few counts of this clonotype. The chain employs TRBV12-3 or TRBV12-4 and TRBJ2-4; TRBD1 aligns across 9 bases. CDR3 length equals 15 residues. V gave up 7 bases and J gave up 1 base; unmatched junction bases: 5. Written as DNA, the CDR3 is TGTGCCAGCACCGAACAGGGGGCCGCCAAAAACATTCAGTACTTC. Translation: CASTEQGAAKNIQYF.

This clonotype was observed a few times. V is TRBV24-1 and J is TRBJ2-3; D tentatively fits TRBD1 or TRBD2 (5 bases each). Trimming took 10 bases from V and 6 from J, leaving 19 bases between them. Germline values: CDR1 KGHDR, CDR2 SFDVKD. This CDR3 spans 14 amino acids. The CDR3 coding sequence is TGTGCCACTAGCCCCGGGACCTTCTCGGATACGCAGTATTTT. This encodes CATSPGTFSDTQYF.

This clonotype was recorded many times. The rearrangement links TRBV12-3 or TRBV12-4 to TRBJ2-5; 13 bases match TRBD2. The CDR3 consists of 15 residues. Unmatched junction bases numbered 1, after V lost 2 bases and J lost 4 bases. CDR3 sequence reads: CASSLRLAGGETQYF. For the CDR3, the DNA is TGTGCCAGCAGTTTAAGACTAGCGGGAGGAGAGACCCAGTACTTC.

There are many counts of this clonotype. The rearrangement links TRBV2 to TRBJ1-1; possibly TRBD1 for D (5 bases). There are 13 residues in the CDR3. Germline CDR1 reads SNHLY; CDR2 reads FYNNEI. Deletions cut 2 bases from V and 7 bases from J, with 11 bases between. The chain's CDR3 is CASSEQGFDEAFF. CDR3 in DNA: TGTGCCAGCAGTGAACAGGGTTTTGATGAAGCTTTCTTT.

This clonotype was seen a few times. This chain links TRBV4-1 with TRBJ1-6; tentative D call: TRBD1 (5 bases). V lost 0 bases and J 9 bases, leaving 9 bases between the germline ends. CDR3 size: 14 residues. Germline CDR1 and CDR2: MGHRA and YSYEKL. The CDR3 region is CASSQDAGVSPLHF. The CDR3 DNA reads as TGCGCCAGCAGCCAAGATGCGGGGGTTTCACCCCTCCACTTT.

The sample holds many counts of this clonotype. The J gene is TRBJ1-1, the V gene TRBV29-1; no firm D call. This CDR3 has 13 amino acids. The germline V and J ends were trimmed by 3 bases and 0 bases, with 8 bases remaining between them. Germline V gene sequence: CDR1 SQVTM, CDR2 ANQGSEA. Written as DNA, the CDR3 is TGCAGCGTTGAGGTTGCGGTGAACACTGAAGCTTTCTTT. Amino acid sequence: CSVEVAVNTEAFF.

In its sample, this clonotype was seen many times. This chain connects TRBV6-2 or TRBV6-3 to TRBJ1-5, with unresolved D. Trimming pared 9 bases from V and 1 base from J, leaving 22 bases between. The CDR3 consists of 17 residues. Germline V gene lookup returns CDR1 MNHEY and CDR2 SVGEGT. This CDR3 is CASSPQTGGKSNQPQHF. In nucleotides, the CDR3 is TGTGCCAGTTCCCCCCAAACGGGAGGGAAGAGCAATCAGCCCCAGCATTTT.

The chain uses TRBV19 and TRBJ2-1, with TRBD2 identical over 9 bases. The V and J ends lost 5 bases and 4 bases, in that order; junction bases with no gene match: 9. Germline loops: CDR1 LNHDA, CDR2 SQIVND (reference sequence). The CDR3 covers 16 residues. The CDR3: CASSPKTSGVYNEQFF. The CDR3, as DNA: TGTGCCAGTAGTCCCAAGACTAGCGGAGTTTACAATGAGCAGTTCTTC.

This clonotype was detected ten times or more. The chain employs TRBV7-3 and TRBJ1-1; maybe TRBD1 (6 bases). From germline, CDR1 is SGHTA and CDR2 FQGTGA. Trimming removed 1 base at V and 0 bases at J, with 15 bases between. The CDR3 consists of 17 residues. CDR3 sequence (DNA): TGTGCCAGCAGCTTAATACCACAGGGCTTTATGAACACTGAAGCTTTCTTT. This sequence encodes CASSLIPQGFMNTEAFF.

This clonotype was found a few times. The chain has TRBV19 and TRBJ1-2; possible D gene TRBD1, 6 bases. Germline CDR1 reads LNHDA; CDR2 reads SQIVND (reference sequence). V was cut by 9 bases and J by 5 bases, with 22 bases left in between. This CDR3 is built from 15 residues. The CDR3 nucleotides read TGTGCCAGCCGAATAACGGGGGCAGGATCGTATGGCTACACCTTC. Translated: CASRITGAGSYGYTF.

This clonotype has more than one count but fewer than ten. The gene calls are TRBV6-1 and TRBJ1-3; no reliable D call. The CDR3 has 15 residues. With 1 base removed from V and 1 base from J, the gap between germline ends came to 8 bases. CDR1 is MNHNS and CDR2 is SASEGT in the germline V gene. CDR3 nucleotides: TGTGCCAGCAGTGAAGGGAGCAGTTCTGGAAACACCATATATTTT. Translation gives CASSEGSSSGNTIYF.

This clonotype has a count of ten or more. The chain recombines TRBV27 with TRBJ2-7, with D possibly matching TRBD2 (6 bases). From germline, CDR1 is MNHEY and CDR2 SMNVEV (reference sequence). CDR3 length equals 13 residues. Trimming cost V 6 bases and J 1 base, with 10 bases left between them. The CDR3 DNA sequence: TGTGCCAGCAGGGGGGGAGATTCCTACGAGCAGTACTTC. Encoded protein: CASRGGDSYEQYF.

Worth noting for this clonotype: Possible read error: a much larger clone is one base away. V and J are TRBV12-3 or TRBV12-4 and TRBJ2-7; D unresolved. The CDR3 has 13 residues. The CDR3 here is CANSLDWSAEQYF. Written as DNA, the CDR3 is TGTGCCAACAGTTTAGACTGGAGTGCCGAGCAGTACTTC.

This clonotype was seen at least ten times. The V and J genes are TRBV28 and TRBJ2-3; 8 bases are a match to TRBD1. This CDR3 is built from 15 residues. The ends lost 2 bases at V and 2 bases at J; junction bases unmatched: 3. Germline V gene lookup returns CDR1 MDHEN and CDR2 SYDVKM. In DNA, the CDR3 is TGTGCCAGCAGTTTAAGGACAGGGACCACAGATACGCAGTATTTT. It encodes CASSLRTGTTDTQYF.

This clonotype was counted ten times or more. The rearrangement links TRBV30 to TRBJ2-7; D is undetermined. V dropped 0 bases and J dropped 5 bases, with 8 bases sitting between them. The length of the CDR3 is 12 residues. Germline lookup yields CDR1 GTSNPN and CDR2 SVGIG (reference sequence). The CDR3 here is CAWSVRGNEQYF. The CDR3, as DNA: TGTGCCTGGAGTGTACGAGGAAACGAGCAGTACTTC.

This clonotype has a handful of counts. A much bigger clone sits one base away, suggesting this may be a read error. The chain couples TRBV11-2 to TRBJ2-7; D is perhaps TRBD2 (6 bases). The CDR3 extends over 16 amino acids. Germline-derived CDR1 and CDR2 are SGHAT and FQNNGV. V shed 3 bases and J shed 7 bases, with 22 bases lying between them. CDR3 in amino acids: CASSFRDSPLGREQYF. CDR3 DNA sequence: TGTGCCAGCAGCTTCCGGGACTCGCCTTTGGGACGTGAGCAGTACTTC.

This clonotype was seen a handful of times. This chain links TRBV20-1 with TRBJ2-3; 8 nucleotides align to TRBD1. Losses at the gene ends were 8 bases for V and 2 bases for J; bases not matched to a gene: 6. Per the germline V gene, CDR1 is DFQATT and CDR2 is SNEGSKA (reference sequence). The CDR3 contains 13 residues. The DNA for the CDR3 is TGCAGTCAGACAGGGGAACCCACAGATACGCAGTATTTT. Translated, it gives CSQTGEPTDTQYF.

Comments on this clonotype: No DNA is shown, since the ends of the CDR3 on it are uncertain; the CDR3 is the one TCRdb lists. The CDR3 reads CASSSSGTGARQPQHF. The V and J genes are TRBV6-9 and TRBJ1-5; TRBD1, the table's D call, was not compared with the DNA. Germline values: CDR1 MNHGY, CDR2 SVAAGI. The CDR3 contains 16 residues when both ends are counted.

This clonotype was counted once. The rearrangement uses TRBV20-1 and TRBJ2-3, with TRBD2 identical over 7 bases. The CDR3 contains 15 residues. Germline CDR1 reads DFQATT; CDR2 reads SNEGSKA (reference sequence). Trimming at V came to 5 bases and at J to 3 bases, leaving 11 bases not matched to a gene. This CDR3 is CSAPRAGDGTDTQYF. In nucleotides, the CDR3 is TGCAGTGCTCCCCGGGCGGGAGACGGGACAGATACGCAGTATTTT.

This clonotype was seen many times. The CDR3 DNA follows: TGTGCCAGCAGTCAGAAGTCGTTACCCCTGTTCGACGGGGAGCTGTTTTTT. Its protein product is CASSQKSLPLFDGELFF. The chain uses TRBV11-2 and TRBJ2-2; D not certain. Germline CDR1 SGHAT, CDR2 FQNNGV. Deletions cut 6 bases from V and 7 bases from J, with 24 bases between. CDR3 length equals 17 residues.

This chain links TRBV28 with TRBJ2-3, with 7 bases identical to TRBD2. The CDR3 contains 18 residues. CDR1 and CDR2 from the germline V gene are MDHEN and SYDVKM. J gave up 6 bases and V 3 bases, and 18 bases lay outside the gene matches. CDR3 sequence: CASSLGSSGFLVADTQYF. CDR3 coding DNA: TGTGCCAGCAGTTTGGGGAGTAGCGGGTTCCTTGTAGCGGATACGCAGTATTTT.

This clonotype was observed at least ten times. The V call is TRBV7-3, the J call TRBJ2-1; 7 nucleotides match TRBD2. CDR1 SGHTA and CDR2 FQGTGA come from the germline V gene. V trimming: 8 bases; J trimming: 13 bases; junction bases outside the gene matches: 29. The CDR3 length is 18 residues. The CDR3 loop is CASPDILGTGRSRKLQFF. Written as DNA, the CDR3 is TGTGCCAGCCCTGATATACTGGGGACCGGGAGGAGTCGCAAGCTTCAGTTCTTC.

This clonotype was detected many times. CDR3 in amino acids: CASSPTGTLRDTEAFF. CDR3 in DNA: TGTGCCAGCAGCCCGACGGGGACCCTGAGGGACACTGAAGCTTTCTTT. The V and J genes are TRBV7-2 and TRBJ1-1; a weak D match, TRBD1 (5 bases). The CDR3 totals 16 residues. Per the germline V gene, CDR1 is SGHTA and CDR2 is FQGNSA. With 5 bases removed from V and 3 bases from J, the gap between germline ends came to 19 bases.

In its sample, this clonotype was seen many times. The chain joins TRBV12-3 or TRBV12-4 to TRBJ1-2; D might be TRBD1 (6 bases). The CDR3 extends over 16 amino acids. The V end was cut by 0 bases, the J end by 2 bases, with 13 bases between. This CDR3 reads CASSLARGQQNYGYTF. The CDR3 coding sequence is TGTGCCAGCAGTTTAGCGCGGGGGCAGCAGAACTATGGCTACACCTTC.

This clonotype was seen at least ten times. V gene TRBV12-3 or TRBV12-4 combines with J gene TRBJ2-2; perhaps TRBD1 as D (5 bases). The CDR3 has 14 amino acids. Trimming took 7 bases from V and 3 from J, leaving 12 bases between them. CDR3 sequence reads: CASKGLQHTGELFF. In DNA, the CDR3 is TGTGCCAGCAAGGGGCTCCAACACACCGGGGAGCTGTTTTTT.

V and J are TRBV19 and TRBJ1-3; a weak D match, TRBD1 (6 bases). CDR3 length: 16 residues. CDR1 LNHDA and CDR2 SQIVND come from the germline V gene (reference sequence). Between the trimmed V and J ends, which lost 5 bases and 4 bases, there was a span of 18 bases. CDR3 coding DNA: TGTGCCAGTAGTCTTCGACAGGCCGAGGGAGGAAACACCATATATTTT. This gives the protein CASSLRQAEGGNTIYF. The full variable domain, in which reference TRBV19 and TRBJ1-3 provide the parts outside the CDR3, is DGGITQSPKYLFRKEGQNVTLSCEQNLNHDAMYWYRQDPGQGLRLIYYSQIVNDFQKGDIAEGYSVSREKKESFPLTVTSAQKNPTAFYLCASSLRQAEGGNTIYFGEGSWLTVV.

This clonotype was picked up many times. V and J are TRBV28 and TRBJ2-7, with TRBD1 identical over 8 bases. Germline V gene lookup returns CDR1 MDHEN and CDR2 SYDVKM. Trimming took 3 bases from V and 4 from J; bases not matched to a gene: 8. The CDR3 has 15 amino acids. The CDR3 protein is CASSFEGTGKYEQYF. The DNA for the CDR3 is TGTGCCAGCAGTTTTGAGGGGACAGGTAAATACGAGCAGTACTTC. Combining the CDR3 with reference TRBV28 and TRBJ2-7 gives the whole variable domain DVKVTQSSRYLVKRTGEKVFLECVQDMDHENMFWYRQDPGLGLRLIYFSYDVKMKEKGDIPEGYSVSREKKERFSLILESASTNQTSMYLCASSFEGTGKYEQYFGPGTRLTVT.

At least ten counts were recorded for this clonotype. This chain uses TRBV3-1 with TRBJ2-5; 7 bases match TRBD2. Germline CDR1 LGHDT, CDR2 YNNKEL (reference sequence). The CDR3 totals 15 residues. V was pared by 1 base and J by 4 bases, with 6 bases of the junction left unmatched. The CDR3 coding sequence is TGTGCCAGCAGCCAAGCTCGAGCGGGACGAGAGACCCAGTACTTC. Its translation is CASSQARAGRETQYF.

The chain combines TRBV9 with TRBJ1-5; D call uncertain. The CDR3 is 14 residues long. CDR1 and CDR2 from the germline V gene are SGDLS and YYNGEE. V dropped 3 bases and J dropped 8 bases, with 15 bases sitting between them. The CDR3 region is CASSGSGEGKPQHF. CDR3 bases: TGTGCCAGCAGCGGCTCGGGTGAAGGAAAGCCCCAGCATTTT. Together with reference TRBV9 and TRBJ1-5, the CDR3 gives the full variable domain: DSGVTQTPKHLITATGQRVTLRCSPRSGDLSVYWYQQSLDQGLQFLIQYYNGEERAKGNILERFSAQQFPDLHSELNLSSLELGDSALYFCASSGSGEGKPQHFGDGTRLSIL.